The entry that follows covers one T cell receptor (beta chain) sequence. As yet, its antigen is unknown. A much larger clone sits a single nucleotide away, making a read error possible. Only patients with CD8+CD57+ cell expansion on flow cytometry were chosen for sequencing. Severe acquired aplastic anemia was the diagnosis recorded for all patients. These data are taken from a study of CD8+CD57+ T cells in acquired aplastic anemia. Study-wide results and limits: A set of around 30 CD8+ CDR3 sequences was shared between patients and controls, and these sequences appeared highly expressed in patients.

TCR beta VDJ and CDR3 were profiled, and genomic DNA was the template. Each CDR3 protein gets one entry after TCRdb re-called the reads with MiXCR. Of about 160,000 distinct CDR3 sequences in the sample, 40% to 55% were seen once. Sequencing input: sorted CD4+, CD8+, or CD8+CD57+ T cells (not recorded which) from PBMCs. This sequence originates from a human donor with aplastic anemia.

CDR3 bases: TGTGCCAGCAAGACAGACAGGGTATACAATCAGCCCCAGCATTTT. Its protein product is CASKTDRVYNQPQHF. V usage is TRBV12-3 or TRBV12-4 and J usage is TRBJ1-5; TRBD1 agrees at 7 bases. Trimming took 7 bases from V and 3 from J; bases not matched to a gene: 9. The CDR3 has 15 residues.